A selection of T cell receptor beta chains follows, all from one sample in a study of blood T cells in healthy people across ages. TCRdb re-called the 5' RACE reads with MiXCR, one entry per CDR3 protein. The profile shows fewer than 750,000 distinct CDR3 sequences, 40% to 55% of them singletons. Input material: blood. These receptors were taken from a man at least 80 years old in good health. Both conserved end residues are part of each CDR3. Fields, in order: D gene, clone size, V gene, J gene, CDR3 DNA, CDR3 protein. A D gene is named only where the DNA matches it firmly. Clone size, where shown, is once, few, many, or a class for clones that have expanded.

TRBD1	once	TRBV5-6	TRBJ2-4	TGTGCCAGCAGCCGGACAGGGTCTGAAAACATTCAGTACTTC	CASSRTGSENIQYF
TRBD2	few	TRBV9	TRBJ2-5	TGTGCCAGCAGCGTAATCGGACTAGCTAGCGAGACCCAGTACTTC	CASSVIGLASETQYF
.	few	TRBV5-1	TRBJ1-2	TGCGCCAGCAGCGTGGAATCGTATCAGGGCTACACCTTC	CASSVESYQGYTF
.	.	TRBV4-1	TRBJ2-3	TGCGCCAGCAGTCCAAGCTTCCCTAGCACAGATACGCAGTATTTT	CASSPSFPSTDTQYF
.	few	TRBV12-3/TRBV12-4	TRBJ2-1	TGTGCCAGCAGTTATAGTGGGAAGCAGTTCTTC	CASSYSGKQFF
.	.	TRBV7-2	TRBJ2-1	TGTGCCAGCATCCGGATCAACAATGAGCAGTTCTTC	CASIRINNEQFF
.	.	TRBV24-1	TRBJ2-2	TGTGCCACCAGTGACGCAGGGGATTACACCGGGGAGCTGTTTTTT	CATSDAGDYTGELFF
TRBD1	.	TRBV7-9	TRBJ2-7	TGTGCCAGCAGCTTAGTCGTACAGGGGGCGGACGAGCAGTACTTC	CASSLVVQGADEQYF
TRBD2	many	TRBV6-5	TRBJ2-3	TGTGCCAGCAGTTACTCAGTAGCGGGAGGCACAGATACGCAGTATTTT	CASSYSVAGGTDTQYF
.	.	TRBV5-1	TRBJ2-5	TGCGCCAGCAGCCCCCCGAGCTCCTACAATGAGCAGTACTTC	CASSPPSSYNEQYF
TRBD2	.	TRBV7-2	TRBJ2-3	TGTGCCAGCAGCTACCGGGGGGTCACAGATACGCAGTATTTT	CASSYRGVTDTQYF
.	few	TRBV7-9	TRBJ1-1	TGTGCCAGCAGCTTAGATAGTAGGGCCACTGAAGCTTTCTTT	CASSLDSRATEAFF
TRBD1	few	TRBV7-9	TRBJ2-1	TGTGCCAGCAGCTTATCGGGACAGGGTGTTAATGAGCAGTTCTTC	CASSLSGQGVNEQFF
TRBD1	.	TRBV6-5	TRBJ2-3	TGTGCCAGCAGTTCCGACAGGGTGGGGGATACGCAGTATTTT	CASSSDRVGDTQYF
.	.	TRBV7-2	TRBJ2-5	TGTGCCAGCAGCTTAGTGGTGCGGGGCCAAGAGACCCAGTACTTC	CASSLVVRGQETQYF
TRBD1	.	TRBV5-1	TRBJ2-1	TGCGCCAGCAGCTTGGCAGGGGGCGCGGTTAGGGATGAGCAGTTCTTC	CASSLAGGAVRDEQFF
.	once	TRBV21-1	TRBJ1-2	TGTGCCAGCAGCAAAGGGGGTTGGAACAGAGGGTTTGTTGACTATGGCTACACCTTC	CASSKGGWNRGFVDYGYTF
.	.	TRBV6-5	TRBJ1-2	TGTGCCAGCAGCCTAGACAGGCGTTCCTATGGCTACACCTTC	CASSLDRRSYGYTF
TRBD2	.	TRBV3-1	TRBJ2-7	TGTGCCAGCAGCCCAAGCGGGAGTCTCGACGAGCAGTACTTC	CASSPSGSLDEQYF
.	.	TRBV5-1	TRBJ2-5	TGCGCCAGCAGCTTTTTGATCAGGGAGACCCAGTACTTC	CASSFLIRETQYF
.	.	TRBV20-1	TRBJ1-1	TGCAGTGCTAGAGACCTCCAAACTGAAGCTTTCTTT	CSARDLQTEAFF
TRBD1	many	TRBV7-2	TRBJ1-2	TGTGCCAGCAGCTTAGGACAGGGGGGCGGCTACACCTTC	CASSLGQGGGYTF
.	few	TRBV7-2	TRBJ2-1	TGTGCCAGCACCCGTAGGAGCTCCTACAATGAGCAGTTCTTC	CASTRRSSYNEQFF
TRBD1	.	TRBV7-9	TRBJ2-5	TGTGCCAGCAGCTTGCAAGGGGACAGCGCCGGGACCCAGTACTTC	CASSLQGDSAGTQYF
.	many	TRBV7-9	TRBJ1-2	TGTGCCAGCTGGACAGCGATTTATGGCTACACCTTC	CASWTAIYGYTF
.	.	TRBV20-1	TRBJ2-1	TGCAGTGCTAGAGGGCCGCGTCTCGAGCAGTTCTTC	CSARGPRLEQFF
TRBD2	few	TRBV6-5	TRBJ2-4	TGTGCCAGCACAAGGACTAGCGGAGTCAATGAGCGGTACTTC	CASTRTSGVNERYF
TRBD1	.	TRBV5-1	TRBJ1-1	TGCGCCAGCAGCTCGGGGGACAGGATGAACACTGAAGCTTTCTTT	CASSSGDRMNTEAFF
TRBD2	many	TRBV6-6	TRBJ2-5	TGTGCCAGCAGTTATTCAGCGGGACCCCAAGAGACCCAGTACTTC	CASSYSAGPQETQYF
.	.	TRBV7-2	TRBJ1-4	TGTGCCAGCAGCCCCACCGGGCCTTATGAAAAACTGTTTTTT	CASSPTGPYEKLFF
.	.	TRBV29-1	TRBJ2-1	TGCAGCTACAGCCCTTTCGACAATGAGCAGTTCTTC	CSYSPFDNEQFF
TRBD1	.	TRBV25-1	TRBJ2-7	TGTGCCAGCAGACATACCGGGACAGGGCTCTACGAGCAGTACTTC	CASRHTGTGLYEQYF
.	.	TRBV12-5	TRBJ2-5	TGTGCTAGTGGTCCGAGGACAGAACAAGAGACCCAGTACTTC	CASGPRTEQETQYF
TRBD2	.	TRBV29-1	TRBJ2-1	TGCAGCGCCCGGACTAGCGGGAGGGAGAGCAATGAGCAGTTCTTC	CSARTSGRESNEQFF
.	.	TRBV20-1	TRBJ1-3	TGCAGTGCTCTTCTCCTCTCTGGAAACACCATATATTTT	CSALLLSGNTIYF
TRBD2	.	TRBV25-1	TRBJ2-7	TGTGCCAGCAGTGAAATCAGCGGGGGGGCCTACGAGCAGTACTTC	CASSEISGGAYEQYF
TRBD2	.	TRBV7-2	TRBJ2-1	TGTGCCAGCAGCGGGAGGGCCGGAAATGAGCAGTTCTTC	CASSGRAGNEQFF
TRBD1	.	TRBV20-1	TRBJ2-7	TGCAGTGCACAGGGGACAGGCTACGAGCAGTACTTC	CSAQGTGYEQYF
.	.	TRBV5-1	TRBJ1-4	TGCGCCAGCAGCATGTCACAACGACATGAAAAACTGTTTTTT	CASSMSQRHEKLFF
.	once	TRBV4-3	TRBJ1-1	TGCGCCAGCAGCCAAGTTTTCAGTGGGAACACTGAAGCTTTCTTT	CASSQVFSGNTEAFF
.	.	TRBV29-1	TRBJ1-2	TGCAGCGTTGGAGGCGGGCATGGCTACACCTTC	CSVGGGHGYTF
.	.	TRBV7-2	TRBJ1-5	TGTGCCAGCAGCGCAGGGGTAACGAATCAGCCCCAGCATTTT	CASSAGVTNQPQHF
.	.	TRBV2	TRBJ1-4	TGTGCCAGTATTCCTCACCAAGGGGAAAAACTGTTTTTT	CASIPHQGEKLFF
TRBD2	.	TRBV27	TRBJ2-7	TGTGCCAGCAGTGTCACCGGGACTAGCGTCTACGAGCAGTACTTC	CASSVTGTSVYEQYF